These 23 T cell receptor beta chains originate from one sample sequenced in a study of T-cell memory formation after mild COVID-19. One entry per CDR3 protein results from TCRdb running MiXCR on the 5' RACE reads. Of approximately 260,000 distinct CDR3 sequences in the sample, approximately 15% were seen once. The specimen was PBMCs or a T cell subset sorted from them (not recorded which). All receptors come from a young man who had mild COVID-19 (a few samples of this study predate the infection). Cell type and time point are not known.

This clonotype was counted a single time. The chain joins TRBV20-1 to TRBJ2-7; 8 bases line up with TRBD2. V gave up 0 bases and J gave up 7 bases; unmatched junction bases: 8. Germline V gene data show CDR1 as DFQATT and CDR2 as SNEGSKA (reference sequence). This CDR3 is 14 amino acids long. The CDR3 loop reads CSARDRTSPIEQYV. Here the CDR3 DNA reads TGCAGTGCTAGAGATCGGACTAGCCCCATTGAGCAGTACGTC.

The chain employs TRBV4-2 and TRBJ2-2; D is possibly TRBD1 (6 bases). CDR1 and CDR2 from the germline V gene are LGHNA and YNFKEQ. The CDR3 loop spans 15 amino acids. V gave up 0 bases and J gave up 6 bases, with 11 bases separating them. CDR3 DNA: TGTGCCAGCAGCCAAGAAAGCGAGGGGGCCGGGGAGCTGTTTTTT. This sequence encodes CASSQESEGAGELFF.

This clonotype has more than one count but fewer than ten. The CDR3 DNA is TGCACCGTAGCGGGGAGCACAGATACGCAGTATTTT. Amino acid sequence: CTVAGSTDTQYF. The chain joins TRBV20-1 to TRBJ2-3, with TRBD2 matching over 8 bases. From germline, CDR1 is DFQATT and CDR2 SNEGSKA (reference sequence). CDR3 length equals 12 residues.

The V gene is TRBV7-8, the J gene TRBJ1-5, with D uncertain. Germline values: CDR1 SGHVS, CDR2 FQNEAQ. The V and J ends lost 5 bases and 0 bases respectively, with 8 bases between them. This CDR3 has 14 residues. The CDR3 spells CASSPLGSNQPQHF. CDR3 coding DNA: TGTGCCAGCAGCCCATTGGGTAGCAATCAGCCCCAGCATTTT.

The J gene is TRBJ1-5, the V gene TRBV4-1, with TRBD1 identical over 10 bases. Germline V gene lookup returns CDR1 MGHRA and CDR2 YSYEKL. V was clipped by 4 bases and J by 7 bases; unmatched bases: 4. CDR3 length equals 14 residues. The CDR3 here is CASSPGQGDQPQHF. DNA for the CDR3: TGCGCCAGCAGCCCCGGACAGGGGGACCAGCCCCAGCATTTT.

This clonotype was observed a handful of times. The genes are TRBV4-3 and TRBJ2-6; D gene uncertain. V gave up 0 bases and J gave up 2 bases, with 8 bases separating them. Looked up from germline, CDR1 is LGHNA and CDR2 is YSLEER. The CDR3 consists of 16 residues. The CDR3 nucleotides are TGCGCCAGCAGCCAAGAGGTGGGGACTGGGGCCAACGTCCTGACTTTC. It is translated as CASSQEVGTGANVLTF.

J is TRBJ1-3 and V is TRBV12-3 or TRBV12-4; weak D call: TRBD1 (5 bases). This CDR3 has 15 residues. V shed 6 bases and J shed 0 bases, with 12 bases lying between them. DNA of the CDR3: TGTGCCAGCAGCCTAGGGGTCTCCTCTGGAAACACCATATATTTT. It yields the protein CASSLGVSSGNTIYF.

The chain employs TRBV4-1 and TRBJ1-3; 7 nucleotides line up with TRBD1. Germline-derived CDR1 and CDR2 are MGHRA and YSYEKL. CDR3 size: 14 residues. Trimming took 4 bases from V and 3 from J; bases not matched to a gene: 3. CDR3 DNA sequence: TGCGCCAGCAGCCGAACAGGGGTTGGAAACACCATATATTTT. This gives the protein CASSRTGVGNTIYF.

The rearrangement joins TRBV7-2 to TRBJ2-5, with D possibly matching TRBD2 (6 bases). The CDR3 length is 15 residues. V was cut by 5 bases and J by 4 bases, with 17 bases left in between. The germline V gene encodes CDR1 SGHTA and CDR2 FQGNSA. The CDR3 coding sequence is TGTGCCAGCAGCCCCGGTGGGCGGGGTAGAGAGACCCAGTACTTC. Amino acid sequence: CASSPGGRGRETQYF.

The V call is TRBV21-1, the J call TRBJ2-2; the table's D gene call, TRBD1, was not cross checked with the DNA. TRBV21-1 constitutes a pseudogene. The CDR3 sequence is 16 residues long. CDR3 nucleotide sequence: TGTGCCAGCAGCAACGAACAGGGTGCGAACACCGGGGAGCTGTTTTTT. Translated: CASSNEQGANTGELFF.

The chain employs TRBV7-2 and TRBJ2-3, with TRBD2 as a possible D gene (7 bases). V was trimmed by 5 bases and J by 1 base, leaving 13 bases between them. The CDR3 is 15 residues long. Germline values: CDR1 SGHTA, CDR2 FQGNSA. Here the CDR3 reads CASSGGASRTDTQYF. In DNA form, the CDR3 reads TGTGCCAGCAGCGGGGGGGCCAGTCGCACAGATACGCAGTATTTT.

This chain connects TRBV20-1 to TRBJ1-1; D is perhaps TRBD1 (5 bases). The CDR3 has 14 amino acids. The V gene lost 5 bases and the J gene lost 4 bases, with 17 bases spanning the gap. Germline loops: CDR1 DFQATT, CDR2 SNEGSKA (reference sequence). The CDR3 sequence: CSAVKEFGATEAFF. CDR3 in DNA: TGCAGTGCTGTGAAAGAGTTCGGGGCCACTGAAGCTTTCTTT.

The J gene is TRBJ2-3, the V gene TRBV11-2; no clear D gene. The CDR3 totals 12 residues. Germline V gives CDR1 SGHAT, CDR2 FQNNGV. V lost 4 bases and J lost 7, with 9 bases in between. As DNA, the CDR3 is TGTGCCAGCAGCTGGGATCTAAATACGCAGTATTTT. Residues: CASSWDLNTQYF.

The chain has TRBV9 and TRBJ2-2; D perhaps matches TRBD2 (6 bases). Trimming removed 0 bases at V and 6 bases at J, with 15 bases between. Germline-derived CDR1 and CDR2 are SGDLS and YYNGEE. The CDR3 is 16 amino acids. The CDR3 protein is CASSVVGGGLSGELFF. The CDR3 nucleotides read TGTGCCAGCAGCGTAGTCGGGGGAGGTCTTTCCGGGGAGCTGTTTTTT.

Only a few counts were recorded for this clonotype. The V call is TRBV6-5, the J call TRBJ2-2, with D possibly TRBD1 on 5 matching bases. Germline V CDR1 and CDR2: MNHEY, SVGAGI. The CDR3 is made up of 14 amino acids. The ends were cut back, 4 bases at V and 4 bases at J, with 10 bases in the middle. Here the CDR3 reads CASSLGPLTGELFF. CDR3 bases: TGTGCCAGCAGTTTGGGGCCTCTCACCGGGGAGCTGTTTTTT.

This clonotype has a handful of counts. V usage is TRBV18 and J usage is TRBJ1-5; 9 bases align to TRBD1. The ends lost 6 bases at V and 4 bases at J; junction bases unmatched: 10. The CDR3 extends over 16 amino acids. The germline CDR1 and CDR2 sequences are KGHSH and LQKENI. The CDR3 DNA reads TGTGCCAGCTCCCCGGACAGGGGCACGTCTAATCAGCCCCAGCATTTT. Protein: CASSPDRGTSNQPQHF.

A few counts support this clonotype. The CDR3 here is CASSSPSGGTQYF. DNA for the CDR3: TGTGCCAGCAGCTCCCCAAGCGGGGGGACGCAGTATTTT. The chain uses TRBV7-2 and TRBJ2-3; 9 bases fit TRBD2. CDR1 is SGHTA, CDR2 FQGNSA, per germline. After removal of 4 bases from V and 9 bases from J, the junction contained 5 bases not matched to a gene. CDR3 length: 13 residues. The whole variable domain, remainder taken from reference TRBV7-2 and TRBJ2-3, is GAGVSQSPSNKVTEKGKDVELRCDPISGHTALYWYRQSLGQGLEFLIYFQGNSAPDKSGLPSDRFSAERTGGSVSTLTIQRTQQEDSAVYLCASSSPSGGTQYFGPGTRLTVL.

This clonotype has only a few counts. The rearrangement links TRBV20-1 to TRBJ2-5; D is unclear. The germline CDR1 and CDR2 sequences are DFQATT and SNEGSKA (reference sequence). V was cut by 0 bases and J by 6 bases, with 11 bases left in between. There are 13 residues in the CDR3. CDR3 nucleotide sequence: TGCAGTGCTAGAGAGGCAGCCGCCAAGACCCAGTACTTC. Protein: CSAREAAAKTQYF.

The chain links TRBV12-5 to TRBJ1-2, with D uncertain. Germline lookup yields CDR1 LGHNT and CDR2 FRNRAP. The CDR3 runs to 22 residues. Trimming removed 3 bases at V and 0 bases at J, with 32 bases between. CDR3 nucleotide sequence: TGTGCTAGTGGTTTTGTTGCCCCCCGATTGCCCACCCACGGCGGGTCTAACTATGGCTACACCTTC. Protein sequence: CASGFVAPRLPTHGGSNYGYTF.

There are a few counts of this clonotype. The J gene is TRBJ1-6, the V gene TRBV20-1; 8 positions agree with TRBD1. Germline trimming cut 6 bases from V and 7 bases from J; bases unmatched to any gene: 8. The CDR3 loop spans 14 amino acids. In germline, CDR1 is DFQATT, CDR2 SNEGSKA (reference sequence). The DNA for the CDR3 is TGCAGTGCCGGGACAGGACGGGAAAATTCACCCCTCCACTTT. Translated, it gives CSAGTGRENSPLHF.

The J gene is TRBJ1-5, the V gene TRBV7-2; 8 bases match TRBD1. V shed 4 bases and J 1 base; nucleotides not matched to a gene: 3. The CDR3 is made up of 15 amino acids. Germline CDR1 reads SGHTA; CDR2 reads FQGNSA. CDR3: CASSYGQGSNQPQHF. As DNA, the CDR3 is TGTGCCAGCAGCTATGGACAGGGAAGCAATCAGCCCCAGCATTTT.

On this clonotype itself: Germline is not matched at one junction end, which may reflect a read error. The J gene is TRBJ2-1, the V gene TRBV14, with D perhaps matching TRBD1 or TRBD2 (6 bases each). The CDR3 is 16 amino acids. The germline CDR1 and CDR2 sequences are SGHDN and FVKESK. The CDR3 reads CASSLIYGGSHNEQFF. Written as DNA, the CDR3 is TGTGCCAGCAGCCTCATTTACGGGGGCTCCCACAATGAGCAGTTCTTC.

This clonotype was seen ten or more times. The chain is built from TRBV28 and TRBJ1-1, with 8 nucleotides matching TRBD1. V gave up 0 bases and J gave up 1 base; unmatched junction bases: 4. This CDR3 is 16 amino acids long. From germline, CDR1 is MDHEN and CDR2 SYDVKM. Here the CDR3 reads CASSLWADRGNTEAFF. Written as DNA, the CDR3 is TGTGCCAGCAGTTTATGGGCCGACAGGGGGAACACTGAAGCTTTCTTT. The variable domain in full, completed from reference TRBV28 and TRBJ1-1, reads DVKVTQSSRYLVKRTGEKVFLECVQDMDHENMFWYRQDPGLGLRLIYFSYDVKMKEKGDIPEGYSVSREKKERFSLILESASTNQTSMYLCASSLWADRGNTEAFFGQGTRLTVV.